The clone carrying this T cell receptor (beta chain) has a single count. Its antigen is not identified. The data belong to a study of cytomegalovirus exposure and HLA in healthy donors. Study-wide results and caveats: Subsequent analysis revealed that first-cohort TCR clusters tended to co-occur in the 95 to 150 validation repertoires. Cytomegalovirus association was listed for approximately 160 TCR beta chains. Diagnosis of cytomegalovirus status made by the classifier reportedly showed high specificity and sensitivity.

Repertoires were generated with immunoSEQ multiplex PCR, while TCRdb's copy carries only in-frame clones and drops some. The table lists fewer than 90,000 clones, approximately 88% of them singletons. The CDR3 extends over 15 amino acids. In germline, CDR1 is MGHRA, CDR2 YSYEKL. V was shortened by 0 bases and J by 2 bases, with 11 bases between the two germline ends. This sequence originates from a woman aged 18-29 years in good health and CMV-seropositive. The sequenced sample was PBMCs. The V and J genes are TRBV4-1 and TRBJ2-7; D is possibly TRBD1 (5 bases). For the CDR3, the DNA is TGCGCCAGCAGCCAAGAATCGCAGGGCACCTACGAGCAGTACTTC. It is translated as CASSQESQGTYEQYF.